These 19 T cell receptor beta chains share one sample of origin, sequenced in a study of blood T cell repertoires in COVID-19. Method: immunoSEQ multiplex PCR; TCRdb's copy keeps in-frame clones and lacks some. The sample lists approximately 310,000 clones; around 86% were seen once. The sequenced sample was PBMCs or T cells enriched from blood (not recorded which). These receptors were taken from a man aged 60-69 years who had recovered from COVID-19.

This clone was counted a single time. CDR3 coding DNA: TGTGCCAGTAGTCCTGGACAGGGTGGCTACGAGCAGTACTTC. It specifies CASSPGQGGYEQYF. The genes are TRBV19 and TRBJ2-7; 8 bases fit TRBD1. J lost 3 bases, V lost 5 bases, and 6 bases had no gene match. The CDR3 covers 14 residues. Germline V CDR1 and CDR2: LNHDA, SQIVND (reference sequence).

This clone was counted once. This chain links TRBV10-3 with TRBJ2-5; 13 bases match TRBD2. Germline CDR1 and CDR2: ENHRY and SYGVKD. V lost 6 bases, J lost 5 bases, and 18 bases stayed unmatched. The CDR3 sequence is 19 residues long. The CDR3 is CAISRRASGTSGVSETQYF. In nucleotides, the CDR3 is TGTGCCATCAGCCGCAGGGCCTCCGGGACTAGCGGGGTCTCGGAGACCCAGTACTTC.

The CDR3 loop reads CASSTGGQGARLGGYTF. The CDR3, as DNA: TGCGCCAGCAGCACTGGAGGGCAGGGGGCCAGATTAGGAGGCTACACCTTC. The chain is built from TRBV5-1 and TRBJ1-2, with TRBD1 matching 8 bases. The ends lost 4 bases at V and 8 bases at J; junction bases unmatched: 19. The germline V gene encodes CDR1 SGHRS and CDR2 YFSETQ. This CDR3 contains 17 residues. The full variable domain, its missing parts supplied by reference TRBV5-1 and TRBJ1-2, is KAGVTQTPRYLIKTRGQQVTLSCSPISGHRSVSWYQQTPGQGLQFLFEYFSETQRNKGNFPGRFSGRQFSNSRSEMNVSTLELGDSALYLCASSTGGQGARLGGYTFGSGTRLTVV.

V and J are TRBV15 and TRBJ1-5; no definite D call. Germline V gene data show CDR1 as LNHNV and CDR2 as YYDKDF (reference sequence). The CDR3 has 13 residues. Between the trimmed V and J ends, which lost 5 bases and 0 bases, there was a span of 5 bases. CDR3 loop: CATSVYSNQPQHF. CDR3 DNA: TGTGCCACCAGCGTTTATAGCAATCAGCCCCAGCATTTT.

CDR3 nucleotides: TGCGCCAGCAGCTTGGAGCCCCCCCGGGACAGGAGTTACGAGCAGTACTTC. Translation gives CASSLEPPRDRSYEQYF. The chain is built from TRBV5-1 and TRBJ2-7; 8 nucleotides match TRBD1. Trimming at V came to 0 bases and at J to 4 bases, leaving 12 bases not matched to a gene. This CDR3 comprises 17 residues. Germline lookup yields CDR1 SGHRS and CDR2 YFSETQ.

V is TRBV5-1 and J is TRBJ1-1; D is possibly TRBD1 (5 bases). Trimming removed 4 bases from V and 0 bases from J, with 13 bases in between. The CDR3 totals 15 residues. Germline-derived CDR1 and CDR2 are SGHRS and YFSETQ. Here the CDR3 reads CASSTMDTLNTEAFF. For the CDR3, the DNA is TGCGCCAGCAGCACTATGGACACCTTGAACACTGAAGCTTTCTTT.

The V call is TRBV28, the J call TRBJ2-7, with TRBD2 identical over 8 bases. CDR1 and CDR2 from the germline V gene are MDHEN and SYDVKM. This CDR3 region has 15 residues. Unmatched junction bases numbered 11, after V lost 6 bases and J lost 4 bases. The CDR3 region has the DNA TGTGCCAGCAGCCCCGCGGGGGGACGTAGGTACGAGCAGTACTTC. It is translated as CASSPAGGRRYEQYF.

J is TRBJ1-3 and V is TRBV7-2; D perhaps matches TRBD1 (5 bases). Trimming removed 5 bases from V and 1 base from J, with 18 bases in between. From germline, CDR1 is SGHTA and CDR2 FQGNSA. The CDR3 covers 17 residues. The DNA for the CDR3 is TGTGCCAGCAGCATCCGGGGGTCTCCCGGTTCTGGAAACACCATATATTTT. This sequence encodes CASSIRGSPGSGNTIYF.

The chain joins TRBV15 to TRBJ2-7; the match to TRBD2 covers 10 bases. The CDR3 is 16 amino acids. Germline CDR1 reads LNHNV; CDR2 reads YYDKDF (reference sequence). With 4 bases clipped from V and 7 bases from J, the junction kept 13 bases outside the gene matches. The chain's CDR3 is CATSTTTGTSVTEQYF. The CDR3 DNA sequence: TGTGCCACCAGCACAACAACCGGGACTAGCGTGACGGAGCAGTACTTC.

J is TRBJ2-3 and V is TRBV24-1, with D hard to call. V lost 0 bases and J lost 6, with 6 bases in between. The germline CDR1 and CDR2 sequences are KGHDR and SFDVKD. The CDR3 sequence is 13 residues long. CDR3 in DNA: TGTGCCACCAGTGATTTGGGCAGGGATACGCAGTATTTT. Protein sequence: CATSDLGRDTQYF.

This clone appeared a few times. This chain links TRBV19 with TRBJ2-7; the match to TRBD1 covers 10 bases. This CDR3 is built from 17 residues. V shed 0 bases, J shed 4 bases, and the junction held 9 bases outside the gene matches. Germline lookup yields CDR1 LNHDA and CDR2 SQIVND (reference sequence). The CDR3 coding sequence is TGTGCCAGTAGTATAGACTCCCGGGACAGGGGAAGATACGAGCAGTACTTC. Residues: CASSIDSRDRGRYEQYF.

The chain is built from TRBV20-1 and TRBJ1-2, with D possibly being TRBD1 (5 bases). V was trimmed by 6 bases and J by 5 bases, leaving 10 bases between them. Germline-derived CDR1 and CDR2 are DFQATT and SNEGSKA (reference sequence). CDR3 length equals 11 residues. The CDR3 reads CSAKGLYGYTF. The CDR3 DNA reads TGCAGTGCGAAGGGACTGTATGGCTACACCTTC.

This rearrangement joins TRBV3-1 (or the pseudogene TRBV3-2) to TRBJ2-2; D possibly corresponds to TRBD2 (6 bases). V lost 4 bases and J lost 1, with 7 bases in between. The germline V gene has CDR1 LGHDT and CDR2 YNNKEL (reference sequence). The CDR3 loop spans 14 amino acids. The DNA of the CDR3 is TGTGCCAGCAGCCCGCGGGGGAACACCGGGGAGCTGTTTTTT. Translating it yields CASSPRGNTGELFF.

J is TRBJ1-2 and V is TRBV5-6; unclear D gene. V was cut by 2 bases and J by 2 bases, with 13 bases left in between. Germline V gene data show CDR1 as SGHDT and CDR2 as YYEEEE. The CDR3 covers 15 residues. DNA of the CDR3: TGTGCCAGCAGCTTTAGGACTTATCAAAACTATGGCTACACCTTC. This gives the protein CASSFRTYQNYGYTF.

The chain is built from TRBV7-8 and TRBJ1-2; D perhaps matches TRBD1 (6 bases). V lost 3 bases and J 8 bases, leaving 25 bases between the germline ends. This CDR3 has 17 residues. Germline loops: CDR1 SGHVS, CDR2 FQNEAQ. The CDR3 DNA reads TGTGCCAGCAGCTTTACCCCCACTACAGGGCAAGGGCGCGGCTACACCTTC. The encoded protein is CASSFTPTTGQGRGYTF.

This sequence joins TRBV28 and TRBJ1-2; 10 bases are shared with TRBD1. CDR1 and CDR2 from the germline V gene are MDHEN and SYDVKM. This CDR3 contains 18 residues. J lost 2 bases, V lost 7 bases, and 16 bases had no gene match. CDR3 nucleotides: TGTGCCAGCACCCCAACGGGACAGGGGACTCTAAAGAACTATGGCTACACCTTC. This sequence encodes CASTPTGQGTLKNYGYTF.

This chain joins TRBV4-3 and TRBJ1-5; D remains unclear. CDR1 is LGHNA, CDR2 YSLEER, per germline. V lost 0 bases to trimming and J lost 4 bases, with 4 bases between them. The CDR3 is 13 amino acids. The CDR3 here is CASSQDLNQPQHF. The CDR3 region has the DNA TGCGCCAGCAGCCAAGATCTGAATCAGCCCCAGCATTTT.

The chain couples TRBV11-3 to TRBJ2-1; 9 bases are a match to TRBD2. CDR1 SGHNT and CDR2 YENEEA come from the germline V gene. V lost 4 bases and J lost 6; bases outside the gene matches: 7. This CDR3 region has 15 residues. CDR3 amino acids: CASSYSGRMGNEQFF. DNA for the CDR3: TGTGCCAGCAGCTATAGCGGGAGAATGGGCAATGAGCAGTTCTTC.

V usage is TRBV28 and J usage is TRBJ1-2, with a possible D match to TRBD1 (6 bases). Germline CDR1 MDHEN, CDR2 SYDVKM. The CDR3 extends over 11 amino acids. The V and J ends lost 8 bases and 3 bases respectively, with 7 bases between them. The CDR3 bases are TGTGCCAGCCAGGGGTACTATGGCTACACCTTC. Its translation: CASQGYYGYTF.